This T cell receptor (beta chain) was recovered during a study of identical twins. The study, taken as a whole, reports: Modelling approaches yielded underestimates of out-of-frame TCR alpha sharing between monozygotic twins. Zero-insertion results could be subject to partial confounding by invariant MAIT and iNKT cells.

V shed 7 bases and J shed 6 bases, with 11 bases lying between them. The germline gives CDR1 ENHRY, CDR2 SYGVKD. CDR3 length: 12 amino acids. Template switching created a universal primer site, and the cDNA included unique molecular identifiers. TCRdb reanalysed the 5' RACE reads using MiXCR and keeps one entry per CDR3 protein. Of roughly 290,000 distinct CDR3 sequences in the sample, about 8.3% were seen once. This clonotype was found many times. The antigen remains unidentified. These data also formed part of another study, on yellow fever vaccine responses in identical twins.

The V gene is TRBV10-3, the J gene TRBJ2-3; TRBD2 might be the D (5 bases). This TCR was sampled from a woman younger than 30 in good health. The sequenced material came from memory (CD45RO+) T cells sorted from blood. DNA of the CDR3: TGTGCCATCAACGGGGATGCTGATACGCAGTATTTT. Amino acids: CAINGDADTQYF.